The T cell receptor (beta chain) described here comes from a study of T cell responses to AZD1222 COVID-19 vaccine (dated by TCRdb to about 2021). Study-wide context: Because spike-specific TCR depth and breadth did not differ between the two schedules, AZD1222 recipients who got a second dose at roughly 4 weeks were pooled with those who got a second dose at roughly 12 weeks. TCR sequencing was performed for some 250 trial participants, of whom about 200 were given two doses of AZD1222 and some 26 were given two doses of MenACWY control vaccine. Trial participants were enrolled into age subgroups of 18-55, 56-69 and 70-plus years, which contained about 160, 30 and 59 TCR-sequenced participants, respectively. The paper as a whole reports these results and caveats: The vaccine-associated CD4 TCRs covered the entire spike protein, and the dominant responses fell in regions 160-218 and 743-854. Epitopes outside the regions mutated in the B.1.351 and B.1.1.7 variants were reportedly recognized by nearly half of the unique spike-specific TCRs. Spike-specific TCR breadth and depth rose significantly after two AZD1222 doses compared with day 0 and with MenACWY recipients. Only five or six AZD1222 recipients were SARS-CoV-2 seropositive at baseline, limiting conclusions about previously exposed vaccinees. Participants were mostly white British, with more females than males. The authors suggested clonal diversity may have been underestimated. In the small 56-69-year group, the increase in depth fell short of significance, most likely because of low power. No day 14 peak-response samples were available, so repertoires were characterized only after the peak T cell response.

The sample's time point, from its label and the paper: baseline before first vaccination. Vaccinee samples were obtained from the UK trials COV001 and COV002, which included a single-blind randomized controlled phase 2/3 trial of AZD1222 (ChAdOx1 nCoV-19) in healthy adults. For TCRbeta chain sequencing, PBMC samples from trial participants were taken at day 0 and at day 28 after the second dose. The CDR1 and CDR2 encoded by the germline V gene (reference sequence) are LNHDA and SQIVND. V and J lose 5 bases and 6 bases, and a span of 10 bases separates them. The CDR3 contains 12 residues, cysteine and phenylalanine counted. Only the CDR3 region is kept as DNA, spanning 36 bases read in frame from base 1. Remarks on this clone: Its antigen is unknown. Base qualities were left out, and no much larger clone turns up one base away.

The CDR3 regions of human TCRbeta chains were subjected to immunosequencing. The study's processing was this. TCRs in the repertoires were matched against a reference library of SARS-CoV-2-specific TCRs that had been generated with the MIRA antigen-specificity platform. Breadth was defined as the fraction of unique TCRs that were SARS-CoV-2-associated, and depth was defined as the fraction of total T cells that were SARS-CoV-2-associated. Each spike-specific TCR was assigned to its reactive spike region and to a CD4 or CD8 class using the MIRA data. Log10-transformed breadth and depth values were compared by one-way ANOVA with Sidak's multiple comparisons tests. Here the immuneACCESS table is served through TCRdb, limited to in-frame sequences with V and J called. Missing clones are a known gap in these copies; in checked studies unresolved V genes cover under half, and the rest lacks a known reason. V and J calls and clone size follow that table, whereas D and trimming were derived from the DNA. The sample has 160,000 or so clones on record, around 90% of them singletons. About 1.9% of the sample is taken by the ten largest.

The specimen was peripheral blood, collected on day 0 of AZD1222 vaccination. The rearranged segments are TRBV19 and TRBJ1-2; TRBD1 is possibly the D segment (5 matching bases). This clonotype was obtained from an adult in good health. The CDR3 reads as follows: CASSPGSHGYTF. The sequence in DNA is TGTGCCAGTAGTCCAGGGTCCCATGGCTACACCTTC. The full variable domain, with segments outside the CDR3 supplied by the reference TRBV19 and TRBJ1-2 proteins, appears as DGGITQSPKYLFRKEGQNVTLSCEQNLNHDAMYWYRQDPGQGLRLIYYSQIVNDFQKGDIAEGYSVSREKKESFPLTVTSAQKNPTAFYLCASSPGSHGYTFGSGTRLTVV.